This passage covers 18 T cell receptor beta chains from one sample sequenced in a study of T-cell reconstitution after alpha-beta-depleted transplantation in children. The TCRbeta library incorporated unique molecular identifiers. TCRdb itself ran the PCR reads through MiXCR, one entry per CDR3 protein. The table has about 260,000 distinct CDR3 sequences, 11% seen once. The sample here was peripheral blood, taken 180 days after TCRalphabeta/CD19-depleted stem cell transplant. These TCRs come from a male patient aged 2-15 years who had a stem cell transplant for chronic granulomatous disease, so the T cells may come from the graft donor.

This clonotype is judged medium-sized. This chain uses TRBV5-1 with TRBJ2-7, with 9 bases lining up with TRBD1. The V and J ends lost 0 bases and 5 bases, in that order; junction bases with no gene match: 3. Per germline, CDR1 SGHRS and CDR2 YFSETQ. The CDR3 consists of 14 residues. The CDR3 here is CASSLDGQGNEQYF. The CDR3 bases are TGCGCCAGCAGCTTGGATGGACAGGGGAACGAGCAGTACTTC.

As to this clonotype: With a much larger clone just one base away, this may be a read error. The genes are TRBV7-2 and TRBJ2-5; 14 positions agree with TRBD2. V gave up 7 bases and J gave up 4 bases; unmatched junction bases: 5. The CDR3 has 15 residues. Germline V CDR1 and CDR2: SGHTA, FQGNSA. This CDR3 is CASTKGLAGAETQYF. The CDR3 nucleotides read TGTGCCAGCACTAAGGGACTAGCGGGGGCAGAGACCCAGTACTTC. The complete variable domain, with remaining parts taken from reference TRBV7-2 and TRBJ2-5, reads GAGVSQSPSNKVTEKGKDVELRCDPISGHTALYWYRQSLGQGLEFLIYFQGNSAPDKSGLPSDRFSAERTGGSVSTLTIQRTQQEDSAVYLCASTKGLAGAETQYFGPGTRLLVL.

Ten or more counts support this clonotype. Here the CDR3 reads CASSPSQGANHNEQFF. CDR3 nucleotide sequence: TGTGCCAGCAGCCCCTCACAGGGGGCGAATCACAATGAGCAGTTCTTC. The chain has TRBV7-6 and TRBJ2-1, with 9 bases fitting TRBD1. The CDR3 covers 16 residues. Germline V gene lookup returns CDR1 SGHVS and CDR2 FNYEAQ. J was trimmed by 5 bases and V by 5 bases; bases with no gene match: 10.

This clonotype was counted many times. The CDR3 here is CASSPGQGSPDTQYF. The CDR3 nucleotides read TGTGCCAGCTCACCAGGACAGGGAAGTCCAGATACGCAGTATTTT. V usage is TRBV18 and J usage is TRBJ2-3; 8 positions agree with TRBD1. V lost 2 bases to trimming and J lost 4 bases; unmatched junction nucleotides: 5. Germline CDR1 is KGHSH and CDR2 is LQKENI. This CDR3 is built from 15 residues.

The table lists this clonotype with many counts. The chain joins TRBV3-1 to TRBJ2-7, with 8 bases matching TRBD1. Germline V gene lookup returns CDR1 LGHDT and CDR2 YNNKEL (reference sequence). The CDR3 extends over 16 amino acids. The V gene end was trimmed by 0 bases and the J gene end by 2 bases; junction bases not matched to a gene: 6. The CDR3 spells CASSQDFGTGAYEQYF. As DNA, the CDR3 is TGTGCCAGCAGCCAAGATTTTGGGACAGGAGCCTACGAGCAGTACTTC.

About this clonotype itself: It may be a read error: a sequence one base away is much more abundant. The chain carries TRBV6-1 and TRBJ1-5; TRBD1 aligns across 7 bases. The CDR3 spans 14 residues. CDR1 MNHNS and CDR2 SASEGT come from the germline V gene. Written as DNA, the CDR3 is TGTGCCAGCAGAGATGCAGGGGGGGATCAGCCCCCGCATTTT. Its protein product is CASRDAGGDQPPHF.

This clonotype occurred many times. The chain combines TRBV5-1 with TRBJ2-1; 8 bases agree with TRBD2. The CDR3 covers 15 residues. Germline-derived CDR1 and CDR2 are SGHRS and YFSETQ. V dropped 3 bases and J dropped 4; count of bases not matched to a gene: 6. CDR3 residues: CASSSQRGWYNEQFF. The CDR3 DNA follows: TGCGCCAGCAGCTCCCAGCGGGGGTGGTACAATGAGCAGTTCTTC. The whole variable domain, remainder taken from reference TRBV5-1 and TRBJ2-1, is KAGVTQTPRYLIKTRGQQVTLSCSPISGHRSVSWYQQTPGQGLQFLFEYFSETQRNKGNFPGRFSGRQFSNSRSEMNVSTLELGDSALYLCASSSQRGWYNEQFFGPGTRLTVL.

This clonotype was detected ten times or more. The CDR3 DNA sequence: TGCAGTGCTAGTCAACGGGGGGGAAACGAGCAGTACTTC. Amino acid sequence: CSASQRGGNEQYF. The V gene is TRBV20-1, the J gene TRBJ2-7; 8 positions match TRBD2. This CDR3 has 13 residues. CDR1 is DFQATT and CDR2 is SNEGSKA in the germline V gene (reference sequence). With 3 bases clipped from V and 5 bases from J, the junction kept 6 bases outside the gene matches.

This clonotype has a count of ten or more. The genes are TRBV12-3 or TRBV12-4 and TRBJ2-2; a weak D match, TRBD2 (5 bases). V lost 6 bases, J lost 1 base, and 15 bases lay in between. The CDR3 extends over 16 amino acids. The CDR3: CASRIVVGRNTGELFF. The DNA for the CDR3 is TGTGCCAGCAGGATCGTAGTGGGGAGGAACACCGGGGAGCTGTTTTTT.

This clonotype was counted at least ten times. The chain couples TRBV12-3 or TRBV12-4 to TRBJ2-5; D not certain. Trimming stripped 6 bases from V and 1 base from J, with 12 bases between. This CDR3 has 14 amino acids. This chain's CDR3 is CASSVGILQETQYF. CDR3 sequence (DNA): TGTGCCAGCAGCGTGGGGATCCTCCAAGAGACCCAGTACTTC.

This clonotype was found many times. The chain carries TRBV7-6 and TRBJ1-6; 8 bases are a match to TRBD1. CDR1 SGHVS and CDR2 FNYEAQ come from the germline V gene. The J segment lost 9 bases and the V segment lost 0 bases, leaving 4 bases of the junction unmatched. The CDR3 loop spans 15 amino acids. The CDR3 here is CASSLAATGVSPLHF. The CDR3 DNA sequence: TGTGCCAGCAGCTTAGCCGCGACAGGGGTTTCACCCCTCCACTTT. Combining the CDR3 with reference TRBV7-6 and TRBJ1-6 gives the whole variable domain GAGVSQSPRYKVTKRGQDVALRCDPISGHVSLYWYRQALGQGPEFLTYFNYEAQQDKSGLPNDRFSAERPEGSISTLTIQRTEQRDSAMYRCASSLAATGVSPLHFGNGTRLTVT.

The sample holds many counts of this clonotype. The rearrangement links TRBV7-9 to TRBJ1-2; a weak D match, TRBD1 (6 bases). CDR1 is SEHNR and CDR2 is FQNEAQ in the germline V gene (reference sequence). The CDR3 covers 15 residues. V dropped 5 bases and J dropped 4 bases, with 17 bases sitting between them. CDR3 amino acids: CASSDWGQGTYGYTF. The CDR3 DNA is TGTGCCAGCAGCGATTGGGGGCAGGGTACCTATGGCTACACCTTC.

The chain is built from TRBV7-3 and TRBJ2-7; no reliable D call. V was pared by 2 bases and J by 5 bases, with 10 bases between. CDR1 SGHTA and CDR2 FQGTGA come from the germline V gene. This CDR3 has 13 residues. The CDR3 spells CASSLGQSHEQYF. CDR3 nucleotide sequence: TGTGCCAGCAGCTTAGGGCAGTCCCACGAGCAGTACTTC. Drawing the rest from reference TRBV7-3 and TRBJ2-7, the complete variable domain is GAGVSQTPSNKVTEKGKYVELRCDPISGHTALYWYRQSLGQGPEFLIYFQGTGAADDSGLPNDRFFAVRPEGSVSTLKIQRTERGDSAVYLCASSLGQSHEQYFGPGTRLTVT.

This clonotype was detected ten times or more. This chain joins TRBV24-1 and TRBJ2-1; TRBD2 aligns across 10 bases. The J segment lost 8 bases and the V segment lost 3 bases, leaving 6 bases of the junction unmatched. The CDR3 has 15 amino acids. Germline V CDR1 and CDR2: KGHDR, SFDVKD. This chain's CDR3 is CATSDRLAGAYEQFF. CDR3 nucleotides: TGTGCCACCAGTGATCGGCTAGCGGGGGCCTATGAGCAGTTCTTC.

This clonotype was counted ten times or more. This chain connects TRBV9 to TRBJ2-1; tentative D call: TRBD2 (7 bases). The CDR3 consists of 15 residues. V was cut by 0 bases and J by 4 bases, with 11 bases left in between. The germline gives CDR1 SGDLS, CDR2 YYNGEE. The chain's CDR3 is CASSVGGGAYNEQFF. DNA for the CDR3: TGTGCCAGCAGCGTAGGGGGGGGCGCTTACAATGAGCAGTTCTTC.

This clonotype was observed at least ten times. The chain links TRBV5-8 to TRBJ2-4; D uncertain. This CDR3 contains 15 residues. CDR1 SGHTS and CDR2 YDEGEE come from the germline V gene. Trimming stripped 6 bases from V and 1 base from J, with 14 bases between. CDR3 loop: CASNLLRPAKNIQYF. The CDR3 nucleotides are TGTGCCAGCAACCTACTGCGGCCGGCCAAAAACATTCAGTACTTC.

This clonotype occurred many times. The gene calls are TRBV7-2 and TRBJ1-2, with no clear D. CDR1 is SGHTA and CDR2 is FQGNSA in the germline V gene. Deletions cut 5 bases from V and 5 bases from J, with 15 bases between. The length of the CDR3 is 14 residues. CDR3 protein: CASSPGLVLYGYTF. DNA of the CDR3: TGTGCCAGCAGCCCTGGACTAGTATTGTATGGCTACACCTTC. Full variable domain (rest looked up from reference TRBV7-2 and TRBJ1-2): GAGVSQSPSNKVTEKGKDVELRCDPISGHTALYWYRQSLGQGLEFLIYFQGNSAPDKSGLPSDRFSAERTGGSVSTLTIQRTQQEDSAVYLCASSPGLVLYGYTFGSGTRLTVV.

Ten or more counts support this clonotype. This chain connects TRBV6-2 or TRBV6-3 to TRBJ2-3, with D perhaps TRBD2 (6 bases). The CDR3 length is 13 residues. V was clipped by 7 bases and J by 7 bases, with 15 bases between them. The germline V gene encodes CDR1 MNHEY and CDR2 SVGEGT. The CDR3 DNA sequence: TGTGCCAGCATTCCACCGCGGGGAAATACGCAGTATTTT. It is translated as CASIPPRGNTQYF.